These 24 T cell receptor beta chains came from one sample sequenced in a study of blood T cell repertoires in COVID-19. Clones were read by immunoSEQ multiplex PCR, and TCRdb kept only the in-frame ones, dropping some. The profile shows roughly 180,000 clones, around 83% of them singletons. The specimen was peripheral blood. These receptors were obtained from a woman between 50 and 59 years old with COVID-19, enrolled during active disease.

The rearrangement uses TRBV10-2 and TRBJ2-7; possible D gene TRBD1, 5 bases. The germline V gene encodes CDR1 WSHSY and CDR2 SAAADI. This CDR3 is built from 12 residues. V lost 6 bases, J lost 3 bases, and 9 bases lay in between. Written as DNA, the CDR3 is TGCGCCAGCAGACAGGCTAACTACGAGCAGTACTTC. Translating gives CASRQANYEQYF.

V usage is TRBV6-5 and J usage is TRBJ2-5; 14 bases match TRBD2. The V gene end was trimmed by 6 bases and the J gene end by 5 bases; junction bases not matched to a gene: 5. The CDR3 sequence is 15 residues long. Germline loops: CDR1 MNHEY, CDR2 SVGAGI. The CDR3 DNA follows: TGTGCCAGCAGACGCTGGACTAGCGGGGGGGAGACCCAGTACTTC. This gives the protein CASRRWTSGGETQYF.

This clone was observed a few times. The CDR3, as DNA: TGCGCCAGCAGCTTGCAGGGGGGAGGCACAGATACGCAGTATTTT. It encodes CASSLQGGGTDTQYF. This chain connects TRBV5-1 to TRBJ2-3; D possibly corresponds to TRBD1 (7 bases). The germline gives CDR1 SGHRS, CDR2 YFSETQ. This CDR3 region has 15 residues. Trimming left V 1 base short and J 1 base short, with 10 bases between.

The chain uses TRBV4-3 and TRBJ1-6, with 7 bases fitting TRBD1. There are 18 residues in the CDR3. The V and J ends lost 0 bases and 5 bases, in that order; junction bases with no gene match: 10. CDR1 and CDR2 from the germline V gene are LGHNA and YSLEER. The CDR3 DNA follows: TGCGCCAGCAGCCAAGATGCTATGACAGGGCCCAATAATTCACCCCTCCACTTT. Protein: CASSQDAMTGPNNSPLHF.

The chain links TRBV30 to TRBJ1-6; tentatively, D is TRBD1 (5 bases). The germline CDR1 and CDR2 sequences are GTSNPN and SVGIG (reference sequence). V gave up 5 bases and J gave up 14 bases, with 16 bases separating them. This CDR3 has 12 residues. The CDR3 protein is CAWAQSGGALHF. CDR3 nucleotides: TGTGCCTGGGCACAATCGGGAGGGGCCCTCCACTTT.

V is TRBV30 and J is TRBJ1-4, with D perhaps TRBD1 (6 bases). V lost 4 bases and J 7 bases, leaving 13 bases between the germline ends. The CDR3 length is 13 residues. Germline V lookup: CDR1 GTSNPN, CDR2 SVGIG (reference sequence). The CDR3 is CAWTRQAGEKLFF. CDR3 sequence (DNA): TGTGCCTGGACACGACAGGCGGGTGAAAAACTGTTTTTT. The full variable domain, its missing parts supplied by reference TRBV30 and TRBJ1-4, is SQTIHQWPATLVQPVGSPLSLECTVEGTSNPNLYWYRQAAGRGLQLLFYSVGIGQISSEVPQNLSASRPQDRQFILSSKKLLLSDSGFYLCAWTRQAGEKLFFGSGTQLSVL.

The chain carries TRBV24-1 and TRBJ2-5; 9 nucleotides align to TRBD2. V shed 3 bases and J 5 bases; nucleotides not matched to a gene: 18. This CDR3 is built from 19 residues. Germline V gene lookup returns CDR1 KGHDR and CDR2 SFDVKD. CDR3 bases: TGTGCCACCAGTGATCCGGGGGGACTAGCCGATCTGCCTGGGGAGACCCAGTACTTC. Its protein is CATSDPGGLADLPGETQYF.

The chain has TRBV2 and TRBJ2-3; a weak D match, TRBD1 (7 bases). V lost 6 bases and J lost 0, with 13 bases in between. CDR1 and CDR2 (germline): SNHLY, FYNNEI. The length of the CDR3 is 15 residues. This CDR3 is CASRRDSTSTDTQYF. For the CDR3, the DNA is TGTGCCAGCAGGCGGGACAGTACTAGCACAGATACGCAGTATTTT.

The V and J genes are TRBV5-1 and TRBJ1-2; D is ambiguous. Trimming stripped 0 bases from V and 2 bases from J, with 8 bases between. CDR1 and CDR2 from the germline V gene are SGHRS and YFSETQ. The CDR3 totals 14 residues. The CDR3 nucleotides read TGCGCCAGCAGCTTGGTACAGCCAAACTATGGCTACACCTTC. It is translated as CASSLVQPNYGYTF.

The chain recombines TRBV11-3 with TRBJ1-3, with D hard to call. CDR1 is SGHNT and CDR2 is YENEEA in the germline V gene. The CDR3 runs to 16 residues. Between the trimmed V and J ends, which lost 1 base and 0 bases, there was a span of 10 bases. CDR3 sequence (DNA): TGTGCCAGCAGCTTAGGTACAGTGAACTCTGGAAACACCATATATTTT. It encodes CASSLGTVNSGNTIYF.

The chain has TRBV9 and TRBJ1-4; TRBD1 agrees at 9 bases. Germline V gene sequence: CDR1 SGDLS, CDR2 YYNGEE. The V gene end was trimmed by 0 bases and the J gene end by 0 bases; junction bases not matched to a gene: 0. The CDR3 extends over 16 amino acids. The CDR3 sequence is CASSVGTGATNEKLFF. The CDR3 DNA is TGTGCCAGCAGCGTAGGGACAGGGGCAACTAATGAAAAACTGTTTTTT.

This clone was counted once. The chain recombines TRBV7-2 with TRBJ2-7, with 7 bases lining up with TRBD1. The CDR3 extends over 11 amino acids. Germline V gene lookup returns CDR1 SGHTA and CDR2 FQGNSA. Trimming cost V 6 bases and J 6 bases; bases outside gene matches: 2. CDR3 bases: TGTGCCAGCAGGACAGGGCGCGAGCAGTACTTC. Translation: CASRTGREQYF. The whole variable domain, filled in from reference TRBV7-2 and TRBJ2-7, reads GAGVSQSPSNKVTEKGKDVELRCDPISGHTALYWYRQSLGQGLEFLIYFQGNSAPDKSGLPSDRFSAERTGGSVSTLTIQRTQQEDSAVYLCASRTGREQYFGPGTRLTVT.

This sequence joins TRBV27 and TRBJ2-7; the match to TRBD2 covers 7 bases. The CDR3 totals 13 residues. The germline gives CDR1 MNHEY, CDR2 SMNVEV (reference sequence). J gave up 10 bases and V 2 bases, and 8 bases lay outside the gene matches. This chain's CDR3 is CASSLTASGIQYF. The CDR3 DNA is TGTGCCAGCAGTTTAACCGCTAGCGGCATACAGTACTTC.

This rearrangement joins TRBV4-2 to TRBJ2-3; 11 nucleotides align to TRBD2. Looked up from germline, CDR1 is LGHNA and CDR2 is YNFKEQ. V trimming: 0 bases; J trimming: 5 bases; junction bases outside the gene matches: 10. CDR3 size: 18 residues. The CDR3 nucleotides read TGTGCCAGCAGCCAAGACCTACTAGCGGGGGTGCCTGGAGATACGCAGTATTTT. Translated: CASSQDLLAGVPGDTQYF.

CDR3 sequence (DNA): TGTGCCAGTAGTATAGGGACAGGGGTAACAGATACGCAGTATTTT. It is translated as CASSIGTGVTDTQYF. The rearrangement uses TRBV19 and TRBJ2-3, with 9 positions matching TRBD1. Unmatched junction bases numbered 2, after V lost 1 base and J lost 3 bases. Per the germline V gene, CDR1 is LNHDA and CDR2 is SQIVND (reference sequence). The CDR3 has 15 residues. The variable domain in full, completed from reference TRBV19 and TRBJ2-3, reads DGGITQSPKYLFRKEGQNVTLSCEQNLNHDAMYWYRQDPGQGLRLIYYSQIVNDFQKGDIAEGYSVSREKKESFPLTVTSAQKNPTAFYLCASSIGTGVTDTQYFGPGTRLTVL.

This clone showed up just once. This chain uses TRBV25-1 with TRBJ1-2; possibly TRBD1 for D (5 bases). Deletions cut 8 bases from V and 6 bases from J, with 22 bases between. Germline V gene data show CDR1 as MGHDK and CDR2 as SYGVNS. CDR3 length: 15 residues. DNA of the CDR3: TGTGCCAGCTCTCGAACAGGAGGGGCCCCCAATGGCTACACCTTC. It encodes CASSRTGGAPNGYTF.

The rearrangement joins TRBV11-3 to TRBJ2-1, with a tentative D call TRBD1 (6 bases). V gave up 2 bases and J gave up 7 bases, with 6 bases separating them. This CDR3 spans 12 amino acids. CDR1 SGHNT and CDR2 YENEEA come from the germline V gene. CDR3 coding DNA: TGTGCCAGCAGCTTACAGGGGAATGAGCAGTTCTTC. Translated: CASSLQGNEQFF.

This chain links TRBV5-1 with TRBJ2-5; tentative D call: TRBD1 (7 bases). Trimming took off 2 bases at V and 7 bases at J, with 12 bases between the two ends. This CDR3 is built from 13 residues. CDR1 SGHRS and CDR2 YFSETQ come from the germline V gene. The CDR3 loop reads CASSFSQGGTQYF. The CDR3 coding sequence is TGCGCCAGCAGCTTCTCGCAGGGGGGGACCCAGTACTTC. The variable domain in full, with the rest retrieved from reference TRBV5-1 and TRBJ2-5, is KAGVTQTPRYLIKTRGQQVTLSCSPISGHRSVSWYQQTPGQGLQFLFEYFSETQRNKGNFPGRFSGRQFSNSRSEMNVSTLELGDSALYLCASSFSQGGTQYFGPGTRLLVL.

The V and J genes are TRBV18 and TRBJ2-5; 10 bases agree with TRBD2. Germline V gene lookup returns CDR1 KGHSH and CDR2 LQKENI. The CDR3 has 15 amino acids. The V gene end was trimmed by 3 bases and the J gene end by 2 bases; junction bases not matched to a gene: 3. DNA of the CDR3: TGTGCCAGCTCACCTGGGACTAGCGTACAAGAGACCCAGTACTTC. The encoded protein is CASSPGTSVQETQYF.

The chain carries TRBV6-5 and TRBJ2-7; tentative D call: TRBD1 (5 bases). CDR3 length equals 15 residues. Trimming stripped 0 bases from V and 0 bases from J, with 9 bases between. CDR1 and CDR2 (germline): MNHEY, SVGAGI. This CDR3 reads CASSYSHRSSYEQYF. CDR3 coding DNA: TGTGCCAGCAGTTACTCTCACAGGTCCTCCTACGAGCAGTACTTC.

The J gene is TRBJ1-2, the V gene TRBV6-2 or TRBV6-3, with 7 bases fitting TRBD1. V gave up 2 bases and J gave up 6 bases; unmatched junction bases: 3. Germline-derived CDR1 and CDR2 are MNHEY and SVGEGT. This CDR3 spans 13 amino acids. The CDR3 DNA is TGTGCCAGCAGTTACGGGACAGTTGATGGCTACACCTTC. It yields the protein CASSYGTVDGYTF.

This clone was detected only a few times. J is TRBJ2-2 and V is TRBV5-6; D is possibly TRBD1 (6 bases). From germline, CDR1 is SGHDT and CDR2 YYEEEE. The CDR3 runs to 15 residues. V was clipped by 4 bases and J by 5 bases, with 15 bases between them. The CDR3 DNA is TGTGCCAGCAGCCCCCTTTGGGGGCGGACCGGGGAGCTGTTTTTT. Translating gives CASSPLWGRTGELFF.

CDR3 nucleotide sequence: TGTGCCTGGGAGGCTGACAGGGGGCAAACTGAAGCTTTCTTT. This codes for CAWEADRGQTEAFF. V gene TRBV30 combines with J gene TRBJ1-1; TRBD1 matches 10 bases. The germline CDR1 and CDR2 sequences are GTSNPN and SVGIG (reference sequence). The CDR3 spans 14 residues. V shed 5 bases and J 5 bases; nucleotides not matched to a gene: 8.

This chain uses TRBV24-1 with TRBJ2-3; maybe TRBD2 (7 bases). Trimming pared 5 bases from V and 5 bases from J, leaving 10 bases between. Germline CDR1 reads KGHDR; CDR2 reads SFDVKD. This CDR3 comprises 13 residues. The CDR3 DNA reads TGTGCCACCAGTGGGGGGGGCAGAGATACGCAGTATTTT. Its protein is CATSGGGRDTQYF.